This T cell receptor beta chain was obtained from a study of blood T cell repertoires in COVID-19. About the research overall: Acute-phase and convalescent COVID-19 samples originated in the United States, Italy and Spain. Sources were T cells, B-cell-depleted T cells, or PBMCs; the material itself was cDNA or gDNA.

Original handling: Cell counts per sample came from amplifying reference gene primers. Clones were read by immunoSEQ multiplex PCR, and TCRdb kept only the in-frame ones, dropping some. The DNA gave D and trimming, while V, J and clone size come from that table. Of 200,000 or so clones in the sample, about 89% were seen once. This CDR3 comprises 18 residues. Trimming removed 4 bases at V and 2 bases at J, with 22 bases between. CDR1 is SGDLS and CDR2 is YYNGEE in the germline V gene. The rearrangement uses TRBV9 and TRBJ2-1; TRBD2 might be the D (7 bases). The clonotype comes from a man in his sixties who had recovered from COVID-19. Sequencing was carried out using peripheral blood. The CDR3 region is CASSPTRGGGLTYNEQFF. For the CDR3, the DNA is TGTGCCAGCAGCCCGACACGAGGGGGGGGGCTAACCTACAATGAGCAGTTCTTC.